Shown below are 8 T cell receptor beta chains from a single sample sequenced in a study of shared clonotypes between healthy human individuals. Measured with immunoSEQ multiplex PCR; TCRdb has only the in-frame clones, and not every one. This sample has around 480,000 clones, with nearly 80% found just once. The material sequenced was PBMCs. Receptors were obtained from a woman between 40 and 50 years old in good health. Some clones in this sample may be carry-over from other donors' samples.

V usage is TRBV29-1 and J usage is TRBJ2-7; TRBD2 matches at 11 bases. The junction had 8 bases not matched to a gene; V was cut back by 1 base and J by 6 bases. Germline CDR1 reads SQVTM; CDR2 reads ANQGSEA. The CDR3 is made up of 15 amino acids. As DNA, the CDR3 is TGCAGCGTTGAAGTACATAGCGGGAGGGCGGGCGAGCAGTACTTC. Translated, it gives CSVEVHSGRAGEQYF.

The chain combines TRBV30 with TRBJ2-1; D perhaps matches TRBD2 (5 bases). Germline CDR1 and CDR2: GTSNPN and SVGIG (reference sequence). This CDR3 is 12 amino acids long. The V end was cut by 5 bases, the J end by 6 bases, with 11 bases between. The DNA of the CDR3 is TGTGCCTGGGGAGGCTCGCCCAATGAGCAGTTCTTC. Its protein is CAWGGSPNEQFF. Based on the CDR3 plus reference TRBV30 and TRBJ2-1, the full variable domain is SQTIHQWPATLVQPVGSPLSLECTVEGTSNPNLYWYRQAAGRGLQLLFYSVGIGQISSEVPQNLSASRPQDRQFILSSKKLLLSDSGFYLCAWGGSPNEQFFGPGTRLTVL.

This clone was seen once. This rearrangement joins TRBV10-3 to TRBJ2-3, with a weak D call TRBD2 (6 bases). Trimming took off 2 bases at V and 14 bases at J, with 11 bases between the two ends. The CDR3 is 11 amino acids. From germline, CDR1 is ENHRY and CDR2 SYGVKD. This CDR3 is CAISEASVVYF. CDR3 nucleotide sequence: TGTGCCATCAGTGAGGCTAGCGTTGTGTATTTT.

Here the CDR3 reads CASSWEAAPTTDTQYF. The CDR3 region has the DNA TGTGCCAGCAGCTGGGAAGCAGCGCCGACGACAGATACGCAGTATTTT. The chain has TRBV5-4 and TRBJ2-3; D call uncertain. The CDR3 has 16 amino acids. V dropped 3 bases and J dropped 3 bases, with 17 bases sitting between them. Germline V gene lookup returns CDR1 SGHNT and CDR2 YYREEE (reference sequence).

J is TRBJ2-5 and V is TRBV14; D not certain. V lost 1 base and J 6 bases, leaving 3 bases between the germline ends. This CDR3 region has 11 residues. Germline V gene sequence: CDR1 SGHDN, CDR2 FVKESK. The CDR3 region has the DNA TGTGCCAGCAGCCAAGTTCAGACCCAGTACTTC. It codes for CASSQVQTQYF.

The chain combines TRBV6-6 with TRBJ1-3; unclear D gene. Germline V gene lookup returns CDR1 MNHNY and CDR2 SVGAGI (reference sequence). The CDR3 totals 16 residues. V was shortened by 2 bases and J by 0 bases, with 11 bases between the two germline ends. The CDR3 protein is CASSYPNRDSGNTIYF. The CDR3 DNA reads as TGTGCCAGCAGTTACCCCAACAGAGACTCTGGAAACACCATATATTTT.

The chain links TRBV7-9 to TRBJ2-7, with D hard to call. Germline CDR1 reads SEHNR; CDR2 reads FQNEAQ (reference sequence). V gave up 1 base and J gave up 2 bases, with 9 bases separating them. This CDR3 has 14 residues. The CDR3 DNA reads TGTGCCAGCAGCTTAGGGGGTGGCCCCTACGAGCAGTACTTC. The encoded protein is CASSLGGGPYEQYF.

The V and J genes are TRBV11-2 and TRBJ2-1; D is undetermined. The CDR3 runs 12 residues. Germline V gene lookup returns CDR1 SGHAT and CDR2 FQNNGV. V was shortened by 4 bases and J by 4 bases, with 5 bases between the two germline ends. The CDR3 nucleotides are TGTGCCAGCAGCTCAGCATACAATGAGCAGTTCTTC. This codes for CASSSAYNEQFF.